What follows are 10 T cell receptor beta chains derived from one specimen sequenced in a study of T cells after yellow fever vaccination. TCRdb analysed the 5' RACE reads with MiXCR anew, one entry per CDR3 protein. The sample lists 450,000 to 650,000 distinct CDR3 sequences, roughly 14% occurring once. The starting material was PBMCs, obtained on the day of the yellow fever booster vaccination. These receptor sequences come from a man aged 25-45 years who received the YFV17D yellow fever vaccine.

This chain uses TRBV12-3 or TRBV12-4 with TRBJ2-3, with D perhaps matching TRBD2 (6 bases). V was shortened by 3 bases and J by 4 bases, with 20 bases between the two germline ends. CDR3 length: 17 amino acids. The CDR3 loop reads CASSFKGIGEDPDTQYF. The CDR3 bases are TGTGCCAGCAGTTTCAAGGGTATCGGGGAGGACCCAGATACGCAGTATTTT.

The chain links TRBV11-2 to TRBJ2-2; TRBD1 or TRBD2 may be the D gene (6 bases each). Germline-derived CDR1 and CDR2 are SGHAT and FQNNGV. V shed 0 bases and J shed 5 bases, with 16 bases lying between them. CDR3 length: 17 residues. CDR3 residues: CASSLDIGQGGTGELFF. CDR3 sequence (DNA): TGTGCCAGCAGCTTAGATATCGGACAAGGGGGGACCGGGGAGCTGTTTTTT.

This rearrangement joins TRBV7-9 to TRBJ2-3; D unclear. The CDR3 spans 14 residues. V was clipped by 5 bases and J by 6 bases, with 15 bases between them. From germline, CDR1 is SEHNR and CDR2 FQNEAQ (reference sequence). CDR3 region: CASSLRSVTDTQYF. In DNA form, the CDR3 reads TGTGCCAGCAGCCTCCGGTCCGTAACCGATACGCAGTATTTT.

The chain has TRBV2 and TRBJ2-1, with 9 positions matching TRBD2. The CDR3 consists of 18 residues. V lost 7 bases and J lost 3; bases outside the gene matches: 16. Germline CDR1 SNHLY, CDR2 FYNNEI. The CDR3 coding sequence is TGTGCCAGCATTAATCTAGCGGGACCAACCGATGACTACAATGAGCAGTTCTTC. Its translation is CASINLAGPTDDYNEQFF.

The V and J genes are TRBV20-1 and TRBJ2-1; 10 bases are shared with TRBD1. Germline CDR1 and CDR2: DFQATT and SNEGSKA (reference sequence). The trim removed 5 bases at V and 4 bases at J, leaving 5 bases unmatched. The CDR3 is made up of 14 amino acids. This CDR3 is CSARDRGQYNEQFF. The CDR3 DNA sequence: TGCAGTGCTCGGGACAGGGGACAATACAATGAGCAGTTCTTC.

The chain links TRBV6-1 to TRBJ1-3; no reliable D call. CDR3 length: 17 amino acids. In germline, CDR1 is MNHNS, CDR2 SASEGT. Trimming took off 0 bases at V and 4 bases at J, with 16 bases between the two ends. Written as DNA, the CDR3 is TGTGCCAGCAGTGAAGCGCTTCTGGGAACAGCCGGAAACACCATATATTTT. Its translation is CASSEALLGTAGNTIYF.

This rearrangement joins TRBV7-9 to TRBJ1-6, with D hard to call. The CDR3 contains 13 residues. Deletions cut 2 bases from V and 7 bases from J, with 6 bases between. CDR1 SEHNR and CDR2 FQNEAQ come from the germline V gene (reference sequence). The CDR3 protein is CASSLLQNSPLHF. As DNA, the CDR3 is TGTGCCAGCAGCTTATTACAGAATTCACCCCTCCACTTT.

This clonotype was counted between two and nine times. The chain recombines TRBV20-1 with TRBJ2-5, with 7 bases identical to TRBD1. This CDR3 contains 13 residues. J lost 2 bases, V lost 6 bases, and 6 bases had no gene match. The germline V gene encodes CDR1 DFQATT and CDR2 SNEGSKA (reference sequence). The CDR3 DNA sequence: TGCAGTGCGGGGACAGCACTTCAAGAGACCCAGTACTTC. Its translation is CSAGTALQETQYF.

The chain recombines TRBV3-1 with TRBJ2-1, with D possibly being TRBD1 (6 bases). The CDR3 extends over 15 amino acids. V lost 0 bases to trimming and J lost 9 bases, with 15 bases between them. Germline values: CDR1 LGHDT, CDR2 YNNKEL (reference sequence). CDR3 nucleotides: TGTGCCAGCAGCCAAGAAACCTTCATAGGGGGTGAGCAGTTCTTC. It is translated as CASSQETFIGGEQFF.

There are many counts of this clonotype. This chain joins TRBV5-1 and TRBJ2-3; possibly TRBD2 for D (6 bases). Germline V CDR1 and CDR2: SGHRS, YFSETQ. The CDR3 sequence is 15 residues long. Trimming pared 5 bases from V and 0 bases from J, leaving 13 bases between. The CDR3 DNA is TGCGCCAGCAGGGTTGGCGGGACTAGCACAGATACGCAGTATTTT. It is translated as CASRVGGTSTDTQYF. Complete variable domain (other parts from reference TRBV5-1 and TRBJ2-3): KAGVTQTPRYLIKTRGQQVTLSCSPISGHRSVSWYQQTPGQGLQFLFEYFSETQRNKGNFPGRFSGRQFSNSRSEMNVSTLELGDSALYLCASRVGGTSTDTQYFGPGTRLTVL.